A single sample gave rise to the 14 T cell receptor beta chains below, sequenced in a study of T cell changes during pregnancy in multiple sclerosis (dated by TCRdb to 2018 to 2020). The library came from the immunoSEQ multiplex PCR assay. Entries here come from immuneACCESS through TCRdb and include only in-frame sequences with V and J called. Some clones fail to appear in such tables; in the studies checked, an unresolved V gene covers under half of the shortfall, and the cause of the remainder is unknown. For this sample there are roughly 83,000 clones; about 89% appear just once. 3.5% of the sample is held by the ten biggest clonotypes. This specimen consisted of PBMCs, obtained in the first trimester of pregnancy. The receptors here all came from a female donor in good health, serving as a control in a pregnancy study. Some clones in this sample may be carry-over from other donors' samples.

The J gene is TRBJ2-7, the V gene TRBV7-9, with TRBD2 matching over 10 bases. The CDR3 is 14 amino acids. V gave up 5 bases and J gave up 5 bases; unmatched junction bases: 6. Germline CDR1 is SEHNR and CDR2 is FQNEAQ (reference sequence). CDR3 DNA: TGTGCCAGCAGCGAAAGCGGGAGGGGGGACGAGCAGTACTTC. It is translated as CASSESGRGDEQYF.

The chain employs TRBV5-1 and TRBJ2-1; 8 bases match TRBD2. In germline, CDR1 is SGHRS, CDR2 YFSETQ. V shed 3 bases and J 1 base; nucleotides not matched to a gene: 3. The CDR3 contains 15 residues. The DNA for the CDR3 is TGCGCCAGCAGCTCCAGCGGGGGATCCTACAATGAGCAGTTCTTC. Protein: CASSSSGGSYNEQFF.

This chain connects TRBV28 to TRBJ1-2, with TRBD1 matching 9 bases. Trimming at V came to 4 bases and at J to 2 bases, leaving 5 bases not matched to a gene. CDR3 length equals 15 residues. Germline loops: CDR1 MDHEN, CDR2 SYDVKM. The CDR3 region is CASSWGTGLNYGYTF. CDR3 coding DNA: TGTGCCAGCAGTTGGGGGACAGGGCTAAACTATGGCTACACCTTC.

This rearrangement joins TRBV5-6 to TRBJ1-6, with D possibly TRBD1 on 6 matching bases. CDR1 and CDR2 (germline): SGHDT, YYEEEE. The CDR3 runs 16 residues. Trimming took 2 bases from V and 1 from J, leaving 10 bases between them. CDR3 DNA: TGTGCCAGCAGCTTCGAGAGGGGGTCCTATAATTCACCCCTCCACTTT. It codes for CASSFERGSYNSPLHF. Together with reference TRBV5-6 and TRBJ1-6, the CDR3 gives the full variable domain: DAGVTQSPTHLIKTRGQQVTLRCSPKSGHDTVSWYQQALGQGPQFIFQYYEEEERQRGNFPDRFSGHQFPNYSSELNVNALLLGDSALYLCASSFERGSYNSPLHFGNGTRLTVT.

J is TRBJ2-5 and V is TRBV7-9; perhaps TRBD1 as D (5 bases). The CDR3 runs to 14 residues. V was pared by 1 base and J by 5 bases, with 11 bases between. Looked up from germline, CDR1 is SEHNR and CDR2 is FQNEAQ (reference sequence). CDR3 coding DNA: TGTGCCAGCAGCTTAGAAGGGGCTACCGAGACCCAGTACTTC. Amino acid sequence: CASSLEGATETQYF.

This clone was counted a few times. The J gene is TRBJ1-5, the V gene TRBV28; D is uncertain. Per germline, CDR1 MDHEN and CDR2 SYDVKM. V was shortened by 6 bases and J by 2 bases, with 11 bases between the two germline ends. This CDR3 has 14 amino acids. The CDR3 bases are TGTGCCAGCAGACGGGGAGAGGGCAATCAGCCCCAGCATTTT. This codes for CASRRGEGNQPQHF.

CDR3 loop: CALRGTYGYTF. The CDR3 region has the DNA TGTGCCCTAAGGGGGACCTATGGCTACACCTTC. The gene calls are TRBV19 and TRBJ1-2, with D tentatively TRBD1 (6 bases). The CDR3 length is 11 residues. V shed 11 bases and J shed 4 bases, with 11 bases lying between them. Germline CDR1 is LNHDA and CDR2 is SQIVND (reference sequence).

The chain combines TRBV28 with TRBJ1-5, with D perhaps TRBD1 (6 bases). Germline V gene data show CDR1 as MDHEN and CDR2 as SYDVKM. V gave up 5 bases and J gave up 1 base, with 15 bases separating them. The CDR3 consists of 16 residues. The chain's CDR3 is CASSQAGGASNQPQHF. CDR3 DNA: TGTGCCAGCAGTCAAGCTGGGGGGGCGAGCAATCAGCCCCAGCATTTT.

This chain links TRBV6-6 with TRBJ1-1; D unclear. The CDR3 sequence is 14 residues long. V was trimmed by 8 bases and J by 0 bases, leaving 13 bases between them. The germline V gene has CDR1 MNHNY and CDR2 SVGAGI (reference sequence). The CDR3, as DNA: TGTGCCAGCGGAACAGCGACTATGAACACTGAAGCTTTCTTT. It translates to CASGTATMNTEAFF.

The V gene is TRBV29-1, the J gene TRBJ2-1; 12 bases align to TRBD2. V lost 7 bases and J lost 6; bases outside the gene matches: 7. The CDR3 runs 14 residues. Germline V lookup: CDR1 SQVTM, CDR2 ANQGSEA. CDR3 nucleotides: TGCAGCGCCGTATCTAGCGGGAGGGCCAATGAGCAGTTCTTC. It encodes CSAVSSGRANEQFF.

The chain couples TRBV10-1 to TRBJ2-2; 10 nucleotides align to TRBD2. V lost 11 bases and J lost 6; bases outside the gene matches: 15. CDR1 is WNHNN and CDR2 is SYGVQD in the germline V gene (reference sequence). The CDR3 loop spans 16 amino acids. CDR3 coding DNA: TGCGCCTTAACGGAGGAGCGGGGGGGCATAGCCGGGGAGCTGTTTTTT. Residues: CALTEERGGIAGELFF.

This sequence joins TRBV6-5 and TRBJ2-1; 12 bases agree with TRBD2. The CDR3 contains 14 residues. The J segment lost 7 bases and the V segment lost 6 bases, leaving 4 bases of the junction unmatched. Germline V gene sequence: CDR1 MNHEY, CDR2 SVGAGI. CDR3 region: CASRTSGRKNEQFF. The CDR3 coding sequence is TGTGCCAGCAGGACTAGCGGGAGAAAGAATGAGCAGTTCTTC.

The chain has TRBV13 and TRBJ2-7; 7 bases map to TRBD1. CDR1 is PRHDT, CDR2 FYEKMQ, per germline (reference sequence). This CDR3 has 14 amino acids. The J segment lost 3 bases and the V segment lost 3 bases, leaving 5 bases of the junction unmatched. The CDR3 region has the DNA TGTGCCAGCAGCTTCCGGGACAGTATCTACGAGCAGTACTTC. This gives the protein CASSFRDSIYEQYF.

V and J are TRBV28 and TRBJ2-1; D is unresolved. The CDR3 contains 14 residues. Per the germline V gene, CDR1 is MDHEN and CDR2 is SYDVKM. Trimming removed 7 bases from V and 12 bases from J, with 22 bases in between. The CDR3 DNA follows: TGTGCCAGCAACACACACCCGGCGGTTATCGGGCAGTTCTTC. Translated: CASNTHPAVIGQFF.